These 17 T cell receptor beta chains were all obtained from the same sample, sequenced in a study of T cell responses to AZD1222 COVID-19 vaccine. Some clones are missing from TCRdb's copy, which holds only in-frame ones; the method was immunoSEQ multiplex PCR. The sample has around 150,000 clones, approximately 88% seen once. The sample here was peripheral blood, taken on day 0 of AZD1222 vaccination. Receptor source: an adult in good health.

The rearrangement links TRBV5-1 to TRBJ1-2; tentatively, D is TRBD1 (5 bases). V dropped 2 bases and J dropped 1 base, with 15 bases sitting between them. CDR1 SGHRS and CDR2 YFSETQ come from the germline V gene. The CDR3 totals 16 residues. The CDR3 sequence: CASSFLGTDLNYGYTF. The CDR3 bases are TGCGCCAGCAGCTTCTTGGGGACTGACCTTAACTATGGCTACACCTTC.

The sample holds a few counts of this clone. V gene TRBV10-3 combines with J gene TRBJ1-4; D is unclear. Germline CDR1 and CDR2: ENHRY and SYGVKD. Trimming took 7 bases from V and 3 from J, leaving 9 bases between them. The CDR3 has 13 amino acids. This chain's CDR3 is CAITAGANEKLFF. For the CDR3, the DNA is TGTGCCATCACCGCCGGGGCTAATGAAAAACTGTTTTTT.

The chain has TRBV2 and TRBJ1-2; tentatively, D is TRBD1 (6 bases). Between the trimmed V and J ends, which lost 5 bases and 7 bases, there was a span of 20 bases. The CDR3 consists of 15 residues. CDR1 is SNHLY and CDR2 is FYNNEI in the germline V gene. The CDR3 DNA sequence: TGTGCCAGCAGTCTCTACATTGGGGACACGGTTGGCTACACCTTC. Amino acid sequence: CASSLYIGDTVGYTF.

This clone was recorded only once. This chain connects TRBV19 to TRBJ2-2, with D maybe TRBD2 (7 bases). CDR3 size: 17 residues. The V gene's germline CDR1 is LNHDA and CDR2 SQIVND (reference sequence). V lost 3 bases to trimming and J lost 8 bases, with 22 bases between them. CDR3 sequence (DNA): TGTGCCAGTAGTATGGGGTCTGGAGGGGGGGCCTTTGGGGAGCTGTTTTTT. Its translation: CASSMGSGGGAFGELFF.

This clone was picked up one time. V usage is TRBV4-1 and J usage is TRBJ1-3; 8 bases agree with TRBD1. Losses at the gene ends were 4 bases for V and 0 bases for J; bases not matched to a gene: 8. CDR3 length: 17 amino acids. The V gene's germline CDR1 is MGHRA and CDR2 YSYEKL. CDR3 residues: CASSPSQGAGSGNTIYF. The CDR3 DNA reads as TGCGCCAGCAGCCCATCGCAGGGGGCAGGCTCTGGAAACACCATATATTTT.

This clone has only a few counts. The chain has TRBV5-1 and TRBJ2-7; unclear D gene. The ends were cut back, 6 bases at V and 3 bases at J, with 10 bases in the middle. Germline lookup yields CDR1 SGHRS and CDR2 YFSETQ. The CDR3 has 12 residues. CDR3: CASNSQDYEQYF. The CDR3 DNA sequence: TGCGCCAGCAACAGTCAGGACTACGAGCAGTACTTC.

V is TRBV2 and J is TRBJ1-3, with TRBD1 as a possible D gene (5 bases). With 8 bases removed from V and 8 bases from J, the gap between germline ends came to 19 bases. Germline loops: CDR1 SNHLY, CDR2 FYNNEI. The CDR3 covers 14 residues. CDR3 coding DNA: TGTGCCAGCTCGGCACAGGCAACAGACGACACCATATATTTT. Translating gives CASSAQATDDTIYF.

This chain connects TRBV29-1 to TRBJ1-2, with 7 bases identical to TRBD1. Trimming took 6 bases from V and 4 from J; bases not matched to a gene: 2. CDR3 length equals 11 residues. The germline V gene encodes CDR1 SQVTM and CDR2 ANQGSEA. CDR3 protein: CSVGQLYGYTF. CDR3 nucleotide sequence: TGCAGCGTGGGACAGCTCTATGGCTACACCTTC.

This clone appeared a few times. This sequence joins TRBV3-1 (or the pseudogene TRBV3-2) and TRBJ2-5, with TRBD1 matching 8 bases. The V gene end was trimmed by 1 base and the J gene end by 5 bases; junction bases not matched to a gene: 12. Germline values: CDR1 LGHDT, CDR2 YNNKEL (reference sequence). The CDR3 spans 17 residues. CDR3 amino acids: CASSQVGGGRGRETQYF. Here the CDR3 DNA reads TGTGCCAGCAGCCAAGTAGGGGGCGGCAGGGGGCGGGAGACCCAGTACTTC.

This clone has only a few counts. The genes are TRBV28 and TRBJ1-1; unclear D gene. The V end was cut by 5 bases, the J end by 10 bases, with 8 bases between. The CDR3 sequence is 10 residues long. Germline V gene sequence: CDR1 MDHEN, CDR2 SYDVKM. CDR3 bases: TGTGCCAGCAGTGACCAATCAGCTTTCTTT. Protein: CASSDQSAFF.

This clone was recorded once. V gene TRBV7-9 combines with J gene TRBJ1-1; no clear D. The CDR3 spans 15 residues. V was cut by 4 bases and J by 7 bases, with 19 bases left in between. CDR1 SEHNR and CDR2 FQNEAQ come from the germline V gene (reference sequence). CDR3 region: CASSSSGRGMIEAFF. The CDR3 coding sequence is TGTGCCAGCAGCTCCTCTGGACGGGGAATGATTGAAGCTTTCTTT.

CDR3 in amino acids: CASSEAGGEAFF. The CDR3 region has the DNA TGTGCCAGCAGTGAAGCGGGGGGGGAAGCTTTCTTT. The rearrangement uses TRBV6-1 and TRBJ1-1, with D perhaps matching TRBD1 (5 bases). CDR3 length: 12 amino acids. Germline assignment: CDR1 MNHNS and CDR2 SASEGT. Trimming left V 0 bases short and J 8 bases short, with 7 bases between.

J is TRBJ2-3 and V is TRBV19; TRBD2 is a possible D gene (5 bases). V lost 7 bases and J 4 bases, leaving 15 bases between the germline ends. Germline lookup yields CDR1 LNHDA and CDR2 SQIVND (reference sequence). The CDR3 consists of 14 residues. The CDR3 region is CASKGGRLADTQYF. In nucleotides, the CDR3 is TGTGCCAGTAAAGGAGGTCGGCTAGCAGATACGCAGTATTTT.

This clone turned up a few times. The rearrangement uses TRBV28 and TRBJ2-7; D unresolved. Looked up from germline, CDR1 is MDHEN and CDR2 is SYDVKM. The CDR3 contains 13 residues. Trimming left V 1 base short and J 3 bases short, with 7 bases between. CDR3 region: CASSLFPDYEQYF. In DNA, the CDR3 is TGTGCCAGCAGTTTATTTCCGGACTACGAGCAGTACTTC.

The chain uses TRBV30 and TRBJ2-7; 10 bases align to TRBD1. Germline assignment: CDR1 GTSNPN and CDR2 SVGIG (reference sequence). The CDR3 runs 15 residues. The V gene end was trimmed by 2 bases and the J gene end by 5 bases; junction bases not matched to a gene: 9. In nucleotides, the CDR3 is TGTGCCTGGAGTCAACTAACCGGGACAGGGGACGAGCAGTACTTC. Its protein is CAWSQLTGTGDEQYF.

The chain links TRBV28 to TRBJ2-7; tentatively, D is TRBD1 (7 bases). The CDR3 runs 13 residues. Trimming shortened V by 5 bases and J by 7 bases, and 15 bases separated the two germline ends. In germline, CDR1 is MDHEN, CDR2 SYDVKM. The CDR3 loop reads CASSRPPGGEQYF. The CDR3 nucleotides are TGTGCCAGCAGTCGCCCCCCAGGGGGGGAGCAGTACTTC.

CDR3 in amino acids: CASSSARAGGRQYF. In DNA, the CDR3 is TGTGCCAGCAGCTCCGCCCGGGCAGGGGGCAGGCAGTACTTC. The V call is TRBV5-4, the J call TRBJ2-4, with 8 bases identical to TRBD1. The germline V gene has CDR1 SGHNT and CDR2 YYREEE (reference sequence). Losses at the gene ends were 3 bases for V and 13 bases for J; bases not matched to a gene: 12. CDR3 length: 14 amino acids.